The TCR beta chain under discussion was sequenced for a study of glioma-infiltrating T cells after dendritic cell vaccination. About the study: Dendritic cells derived from monocytes and pulsed with autologous tumor lysate formed the vaccine. Study outcomes and limitations: Patients with more pretreatment TILs had longer time to progression and survival.

This clone was found a few times. No antigen is known for it. Amplification used 60 V beta primers and 13 J beta primers. Profiled with immunoSEQ multiplex PCR; TCRdb holds only in-frame clones, not every one. In the table there are about 65,000 clones, more than 75% of which are singletons. Between the trimmed V and J ends, which lost 5 bases and 6 bases, there was a span of 17 bases. The germline V gene has CDR1 MNHEY and CDR2 SVGAGI. This CDR3 contains 15 residues. Specified time point: after dendritic cell vaccination, including at tumor progression/relapse. The chain uses TRBV6-5 and TRBJ2-1; D is possibly TRBD2 (6 bases). Sequencing used blood, obtained after dendritic cell vaccination. The source of this sequence is a human donor with glioblastoma. The CDR3 DNA reads as TGTGCCAGCAGTGCCACTAGCCCCCCGGCCAATGAGCAGTTCTTC. Amino acid sequence: CASSATSPPANEQFF.